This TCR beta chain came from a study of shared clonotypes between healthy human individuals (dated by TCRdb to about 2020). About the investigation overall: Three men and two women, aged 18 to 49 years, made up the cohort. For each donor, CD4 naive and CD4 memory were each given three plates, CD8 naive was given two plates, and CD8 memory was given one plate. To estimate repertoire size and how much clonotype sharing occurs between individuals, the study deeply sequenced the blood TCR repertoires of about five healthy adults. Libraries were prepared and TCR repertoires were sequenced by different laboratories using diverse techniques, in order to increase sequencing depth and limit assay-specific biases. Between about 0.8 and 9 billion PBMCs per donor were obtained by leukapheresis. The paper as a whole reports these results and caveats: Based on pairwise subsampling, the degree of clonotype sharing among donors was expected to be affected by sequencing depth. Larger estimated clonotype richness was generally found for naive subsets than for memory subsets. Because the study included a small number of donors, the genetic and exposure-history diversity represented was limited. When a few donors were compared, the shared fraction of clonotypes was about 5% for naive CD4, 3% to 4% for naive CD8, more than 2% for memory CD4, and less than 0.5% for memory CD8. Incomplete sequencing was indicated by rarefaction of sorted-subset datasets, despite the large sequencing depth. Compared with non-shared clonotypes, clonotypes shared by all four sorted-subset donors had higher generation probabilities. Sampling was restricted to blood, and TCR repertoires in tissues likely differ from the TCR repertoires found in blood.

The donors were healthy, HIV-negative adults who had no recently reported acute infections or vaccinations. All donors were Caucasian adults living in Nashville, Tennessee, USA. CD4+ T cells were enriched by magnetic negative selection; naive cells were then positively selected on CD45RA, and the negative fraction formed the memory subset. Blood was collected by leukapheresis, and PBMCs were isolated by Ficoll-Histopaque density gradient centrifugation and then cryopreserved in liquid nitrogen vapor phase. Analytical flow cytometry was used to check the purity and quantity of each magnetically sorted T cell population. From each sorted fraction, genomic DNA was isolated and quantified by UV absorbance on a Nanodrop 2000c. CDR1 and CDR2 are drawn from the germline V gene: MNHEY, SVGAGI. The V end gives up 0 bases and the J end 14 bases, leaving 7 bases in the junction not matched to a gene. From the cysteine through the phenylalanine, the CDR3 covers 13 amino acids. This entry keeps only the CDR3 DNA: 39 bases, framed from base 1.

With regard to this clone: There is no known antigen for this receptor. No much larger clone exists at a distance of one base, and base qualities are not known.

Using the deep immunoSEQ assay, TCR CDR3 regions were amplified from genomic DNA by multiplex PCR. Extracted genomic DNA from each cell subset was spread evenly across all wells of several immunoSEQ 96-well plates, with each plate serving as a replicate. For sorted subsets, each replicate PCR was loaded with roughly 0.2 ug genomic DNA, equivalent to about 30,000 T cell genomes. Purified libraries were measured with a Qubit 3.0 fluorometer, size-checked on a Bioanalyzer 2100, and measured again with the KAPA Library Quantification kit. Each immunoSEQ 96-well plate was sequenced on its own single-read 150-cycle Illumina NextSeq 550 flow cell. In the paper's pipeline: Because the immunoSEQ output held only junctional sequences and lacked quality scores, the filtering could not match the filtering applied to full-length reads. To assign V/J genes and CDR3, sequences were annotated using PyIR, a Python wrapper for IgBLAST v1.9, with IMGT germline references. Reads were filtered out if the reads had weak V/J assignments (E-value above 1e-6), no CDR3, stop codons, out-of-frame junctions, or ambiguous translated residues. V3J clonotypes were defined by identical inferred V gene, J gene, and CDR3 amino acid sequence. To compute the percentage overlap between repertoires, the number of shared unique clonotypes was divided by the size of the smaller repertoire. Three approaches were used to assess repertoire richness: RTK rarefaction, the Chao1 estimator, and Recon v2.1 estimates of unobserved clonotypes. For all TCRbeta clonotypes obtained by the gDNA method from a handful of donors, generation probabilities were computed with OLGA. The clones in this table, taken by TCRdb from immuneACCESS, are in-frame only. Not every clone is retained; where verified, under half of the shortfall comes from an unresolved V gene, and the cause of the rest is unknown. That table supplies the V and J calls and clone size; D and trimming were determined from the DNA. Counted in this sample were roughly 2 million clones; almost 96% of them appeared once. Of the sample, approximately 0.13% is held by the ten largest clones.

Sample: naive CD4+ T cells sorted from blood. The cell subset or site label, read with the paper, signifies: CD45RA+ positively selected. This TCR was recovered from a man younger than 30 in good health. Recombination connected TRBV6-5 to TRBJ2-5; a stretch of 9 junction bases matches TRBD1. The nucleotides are TGTGCCAGCAGTTACTCCCCGTGGGGACAGGGATACTTC. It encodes CASSYSPWGQGYF.